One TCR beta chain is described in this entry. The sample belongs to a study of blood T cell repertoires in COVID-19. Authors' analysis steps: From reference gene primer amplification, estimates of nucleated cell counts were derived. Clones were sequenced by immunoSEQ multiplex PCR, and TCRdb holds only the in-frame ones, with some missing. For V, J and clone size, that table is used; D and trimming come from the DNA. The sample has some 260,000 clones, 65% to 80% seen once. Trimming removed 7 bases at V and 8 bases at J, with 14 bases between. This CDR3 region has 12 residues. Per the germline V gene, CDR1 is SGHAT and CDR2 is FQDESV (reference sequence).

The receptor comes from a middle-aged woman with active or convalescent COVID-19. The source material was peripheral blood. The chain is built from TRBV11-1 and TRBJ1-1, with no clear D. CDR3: CASTVTTTEAFF. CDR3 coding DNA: TGTGCCAGCACCGTAACCACGACAGAAGCTTTCTTT.